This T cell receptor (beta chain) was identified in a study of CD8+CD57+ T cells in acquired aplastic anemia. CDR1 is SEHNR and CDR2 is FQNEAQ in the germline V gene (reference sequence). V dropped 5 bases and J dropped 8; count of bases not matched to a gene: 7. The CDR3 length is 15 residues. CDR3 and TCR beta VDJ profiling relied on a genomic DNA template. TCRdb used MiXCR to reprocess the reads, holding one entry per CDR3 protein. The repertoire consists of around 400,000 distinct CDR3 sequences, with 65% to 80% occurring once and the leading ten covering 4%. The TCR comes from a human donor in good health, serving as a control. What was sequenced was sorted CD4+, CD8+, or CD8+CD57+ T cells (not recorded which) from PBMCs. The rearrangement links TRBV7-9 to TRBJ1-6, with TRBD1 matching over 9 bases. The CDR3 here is CASSKGQGRDSPLHF. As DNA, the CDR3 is TGTGCCAGCAGCAAAGGACAGGGGAGGGATTCACCCCTCCACTTT.